These 22 T cell receptor beta chains share one sample of origin, sequenced in a study of blood T cell repertoires in COVID-19 (TCRdb year 2020). The method was the immunoSEQ multiplex PCR assay. This is the immuneACCESS table as TCRdb keeps it, with only in-frame sequences that have V and J called. A part of the clones is gone; compared with another copy, unresolved V genes explain less than half, and the rest is unexplained. The sample has around 210,000 clones on record, approximately 88% of them singletons. Roughly 8.8% of the sample is taken by the ten largest. The material sequenced was PBMCs or T cells enriched from blood (not recorded which). Every receptor here comes from a woman younger than 35 who had recovered from COVID-19.

The chain recombines TRBV7-9 with TRBJ2-7, with TRBD1 identical over 7 bases. Looked up from germline, CDR1 is SEHNR and CDR2 is FQNEAQ (reference sequence). This CDR3 has 14 residues. Trimming at V came to 4 bases and at J to 3 bases, leaving 6 bases not matched to a gene. The chain's CDR3 is CASSSRTGIYEQYF. Written as DNA, the CDR3 is TGTGCCAGCAGCTCCCGGACAGGAATCTACGAGCAGTACTTC. Filled out from reference TRBV7-9 and TRBJ2-7, the complete variable domain reads DTGVSQNPRHKITKRGQNVTFRCDPISEHNRLYWYRQTLGQGPEFLTYFQNEAQLEKSRLLSDRFSAERPKGSFSTLEIQRTEQGDSAMYLCASSSRTGIYEQYFGPGTRLTVT.

This chain joins TRBV27 and TRBJ2-3; 7 nucleotides match TRBD1. The CDR3 loop spans 15 amino acids. The ends lost 5 bases at V and 1 base at J; junction bases unmatched: 6. Per germline, CDR1 MNHEY and CDR2 SMNVEV (reference sequence). In DNA form, the CDR3 reads TGTGCCAGCAGTGAGGGGGCGCGAGGCACAGATACGCAGTATTTT. Translated: CASSEGARGTDTQYF.

In its sample, this clone was seen a few times. This chain links TRBV3-1 (or the pseudogene TRBV3-2) with TRBJ1-4; D not resolved. Germline CDR1 and CDR2: LGHDT and YNNKEL (reference sequence). The CDR3 totals 15 residues. The V gene lost 2 bases and the J gene lost 7 bases, with 14 bases spanning the gap. Here the CDR3 DNA reads TGTGCCAGCAGCCAACGGGGTACGGTTAGTGAAAAACTGTTTTTT. This sequence encodes CASSQRGTVSEKLFF.

This clone turned up a few times. The chain recombines TRBV7-9 with TRBJ2-7; 10 nucleotides match TRBD1. With 5 bases clipped from V and 1 base from J, the junction kept 5 bases outside the gene matches. This CDR3 is 15 amino acids long. Germline CDR1 reads SEHNR; CDR2 reads FQNEAQ (reference sequence). The CDR3 region is CASSQTGGQSYEQYF. The CDR3 DNA sequence: TGTGCCAGCAGCCAGACAGGGGGCCAGTCCTACGAGCAGTACTTC. The full variable domain, in which reference TRBV7-9 and TRBJ2-7 provide the parts outside the CDR3, is DTGVSQNPRHKITKRGQNVTFRCDPISEHNRLYWYRQTLGQGPEFLTYFQNEAQLEKSRLLSDRFSAERPKGSFSTLEIQRTEQGDSAMYLCASSQTGGQSYEQYFGPGTRLTVT.

This clone appeared once. V is TRBV28 and J is TRBJ2-1; D not resolved. The CDR3 is made up of 13 amino acids. Per germline, CDR1 MDHEN and CDR2 SYDVKM. V lost 7 bases to trimming and J lost 10 bases, with 17 bases between them. CDR3 DNA sequence: TGTGCCAGCACCAACTCTGTAATTAGCGAGCAGTTCTTC. This codes for CASTNSVISEQFF.

This clone appeared a few times. The chain employs TRBV12-3 or TRBV12-4 and TRBJ1-3; D is possibly TRBD1 (6 bases). CDR3 length: 11 amino acids. The V end lost 4 bases, the J end lost 9 bases, and 7 bases lay between the germline ends. For the CDR3, the DNA is TGTGCCAGCAGTTGGGGGCGCACCATATATTTT. Amino acid sequence: CASSWGRTIYF.

This chain joins TRBV5-1 and TRBJ1-3, with D possibly being TRBD1 (6 bases). The CDR3 has 15 amino acids. Trimming stripped 4 bases from V and 0 bases from J, with 11 bases between. Germline loops: CDR1 SGHRS, CDR2 YFSETQ. The chain's CDR3 is CASSTTGFSGNTIYF. CDR3 nucleotides: TGCGCCAGCAGCACAACAGGGTTCTCTGGAAACACCATATATTTT.

The chain uses TRBV28 and TRBJ1-4; D is unclear. Trimming took 10 bases from V and 7 from J, leaving 19 bases between them. CDR1 and CDR2 (germline): MDHEN, SYDVKM. The CDR3 covers 14 residues. CDR3 sequence: CAITNSGSGEKLFF. The DNA of the CDR3 is TGTGCCATCACAAACAGTGGGAGCGGTGAAAAACTGTTTTTT.

This clone was detected only once. The gene calls are TRBV29-1 and TRBJ2-7; TRBD2 aligns across 8 bases. J gave up 3 bases and V 7 bases, and 5 bases lay outside the gene matches. The germline gives CDR1 SQVTM, CDR2 ANQGSEA. The CDR3 has 12 amino acids. The CDR3 spells CSESGGVYEQYF. In DNA, the CDR3 is TGCAGCGAGAGCGGGGGAGTCTACGAGCAGTACTTC.

CDR3 in amino acids: CASSWESYEQYF. The CDR3 nucleotides read TGTGCCAGCAGCTGGGAGTCATACGAGCAGTACTTC. V gene TRBV5-6 combines with J gene TRBJ2-7; maybe TRBD2 (5 bases). Germline assignment: CDR1 SGHDT and CDR2 YYEEEE. V was clipped by 3 bases and J by 4 bases, with 8 bases between them. The CDR3 totals 12 residues.

The chain combines TRBV9 with TRBJ2-7; the match to TRBD1 covers 9 bases. Germline V CDR1 and CDR2: SGDLS, YYNGEE. The CDR3 contains 14 residues. The V segment lost 4 bases and the J segment 3 bases; nucleotides outside the gene matches: 5. The chain's CDR3 is CASSPWTGDYEQYF. The CDR3 region has the DNA TGTGCCAGCAGCCCATGGACAGGGGACTACGAGCAGTACTTC.

V is TRBV27 and J is TRBJ1-5; D possibly corresponds to TRBD1 (5 bases). CDR3 length equals 14 residues. Looked up from germline, CDR1 is MNHEY and CDR2 is SMNVEV (reference sequence). The ends were cut back, 6 bases at V and 6 bases at J, with 15 bases in the middle. CDR3 bases: TGTGCCAGCAGCCAAACAGGTTCGGGTCAGCCCCAGCATTTT. Residues: CASSQTGSGQPQHF.

The V gene is TRBV11-2, the J gene TRBJ2-3; 11 bases agree with TRBD2. The V gene's germline CDR1 is SGHAT and CDR2 FQNNGV. This CDR3 is built from 16 residues. The V and J ends lost 5 bases and 5 bases, in that order; junction bases with no gene match: 9. CDR3 sequence (DNA): TGTGCCAGCAGCCCGTTAGCGGGGGGGCCTCGAGATACGCAGTATTTT. Amino acid sequence: CASSPLAGGPRDTQYF.

The V gene is TRBV5-4, the J gene TRBJ1-6; D perhaps matches TRBD1 (6 bases). The V and J ends lost 3 bases and 5 bases respectively, with 15 bases between them. In germline, CDR1 is SGHNT, CDR2 YYREEE (reference sequence). The CDR3 is 16 residues long. The CDR3 sequence is CASSSPNPGDNSPLHF. CDR3 nucleotide sequence: TGTGCCAGCAGCTCCCCAAACCCAGGGGATAATTCACCCCTCCACTTT.

The gene calls are TRBV4-2 and TRBJ2-5; D is undetermined. This CDR3 is built from 15 residues. Germline V gene data show CDR1 as LGHNA and CDR2 as YNFKEQ. Trimming left V 1 base short and J 0 bases short, with 9 bases between. CDR3 region: CASSQGPENQETQYF. Written as DNA, the CDR3 is TGTGCCAGCAGCCAAGGTCCGGAGAACCAAGAGACCCAGTACTTC.

The chain links TRBV6-2 or TRBV6-3 to TRBJ2-7; 7 positions match TRBD1. The CDR3 extends over 14 amino acids. Germline loops: CDR1 MNHEY, CDR2 SVGEGT. V lost 4 bases, J lost 2 bases, and 5 bases stayed unmatched. CDR3 bases: TGTGCCAGCAGTTCGCCGACAGGGACCTACGAGCAGTACTTC. This gives the protein CASSSPTGTYEQYF.

The chain couples TRBV15 to TRBJ1-2; TRBD1 might be the D (5 bases). The V end lost 0 bases, the J end lost 1 base, and 6 bases lay between the germline ends. Germline lookup yields CDR1 LNHNV and CDR2 YYDKDF (reference sequence). This CDR3 contains 14 residues. CDR3 sequence (DNA): TGTGCCACCAGCAGAGATCAGGGTAACTATGGCTACACCTTC. Its translation: CATSRDQGNYGYTF.

To note about this clone: At the DNA level, this CDR3 is encoded by other sequences in the same sample as well. DNA for the CDR3: TGCGCCAGCAGCTTGGGAGGGGGCGCAGATACGCAGTATTTT. Residues: CASSLGGGADTQYF. V usage is TRBV5-1 and J usage is TRBJ2-3; 7 bases align to TRBD1. V lost 0 bases, J lost 4 bases, and 2 bases stayed unmatched. The CDR3 extends over 14 amino acids. Germline loops: CDR1 SGHRS, CDR2 YFSETQ.

The genes are TRBV30 and TRBJ2-7; D perhaps matches TRBD1 (6 bases). Trimming took off 1 base at V and 0 bases at J, with 13 bases between the two ends. The CDR3 length is 15 residues. Per the germline V gene, CDR1 is GTSNPN and CDR2 is SVGIG (reference sequence). In nucleotides, the CDR3 is TGTGCCTGGAGTGGGAGGACAGCGAGCTCCTACGAGCAGTACTTC. Translated: CAWSGRTASSYEQYF.

This rearrangement joins TRBV27 to TRBJ2-1, with 11 bases that match TRBD2. The length of the CDR3 is 15 residues. CDR1 and CDR2 from the germline V gene are MNHEY and SMNVEV (reference sequence). The junction had 10 bases not matched to a gene; V was cut back by 7 bases and J by 8 bases. The CDR3 nucleotides read TGTGCCAGCATTCAAATAGCGGGGGGGCCCGATGAGCAGTTCTTC. This sequence encodes CASIQIAGGPDEQFF.

The genes are TRBV29-1 and TRBJ1-1; no reliable D call. V lost 4 bases and J lost 0, with 9 bases in between. The CDR3 extends over 13 amino acids. Germline V gene sequence: CDR1 SQVTM, CDR2 ANQGSEA. The CDR3 loop reads CSVAQVMNTEAFF. In DNA form, the CDR3 reads TGCAGCGTTGCCCAGGTGATGAACACTGAAGCTTTCTTT. The complete variable domain, with remaining parts taken from reference TRBV29-1 and TRBJ1-1, reads SAVISQKPSRDICQRGTSLTIQCQVDSQVTMMFWYRQQPGQSLTLIATANQGSEATYESGFVIDKFPISRPNLTFSTLTVSNMSPEDSSIYLCSVAQVMNTEAFFGQGTRLTVV.

Comments on this clone: The junction departs from the called germline gene at one end, perhaps through a read error. The chain couples TRBV24-1 to TRBJ2-4; 8 positions match TRBD1. CDR1 and CDR2 (germline): KGHDR, SFDVKD. This CDR3 is 12 amino acids long. The CDR3 sequence: CATSDRTGTWDF. The CDR3 region has the DNA TGTGCCACCAGTGACCGGACAGGGACGTGGGACTTC.